This T cell receptor (beta chain) was observed in a study of blood T cells in healthy people across ages. Findings and caveats of the study: There was a strong correlation between TCR beta diversity and naive T cell percentage.

The second PCR ran roughly 6 to 11 cycles with a sample-barcoded 5' primer and J-beta primers. From each sample, at least 2.5 million paired-end reads containing CDR3 were obtained. One entry per CDR3 protein, called by TCRdb with MiXCR from the 5' RACE reads. This table holds about 1,800,000 distinct CDR3 sequences, roughly 27% found once. This clonotype was observed many times. Its antigen is currently unknown. This CDR3 is 15 amino acids long. Germline trimming cut 5 bases from V and 8 bases from J; bases unmatched to any gene: 8. Germline V gives CDR1 MNHEY, CDR2 SVGAGI. The sequenced sample was blood. The V call is TRBV6-5, the J call TRBJ2-7; TRBD2 matches at 14 bases. The TCR sequence derives from a woman in her twenties or thirties in good health. The CDR3 DNA sequence: TGTGCCAGCAGTATAACCGGGACTAGCGGGGGACAGCAGTACTTC. Its translation: CASSITGTSGGQQYF.